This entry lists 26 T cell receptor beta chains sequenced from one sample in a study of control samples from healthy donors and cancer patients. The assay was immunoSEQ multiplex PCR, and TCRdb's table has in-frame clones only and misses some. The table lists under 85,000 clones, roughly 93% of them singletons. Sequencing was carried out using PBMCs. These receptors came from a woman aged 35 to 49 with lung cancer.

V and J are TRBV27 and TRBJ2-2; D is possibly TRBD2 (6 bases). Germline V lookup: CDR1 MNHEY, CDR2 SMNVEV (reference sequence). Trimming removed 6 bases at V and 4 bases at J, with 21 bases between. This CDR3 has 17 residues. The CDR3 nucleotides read TGTGCCAGCAGCCCGATTGAGGGACTGTTCACCACCGGGGAGCTGTTTTTT. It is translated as CASSPIEGLFTTGELFF.

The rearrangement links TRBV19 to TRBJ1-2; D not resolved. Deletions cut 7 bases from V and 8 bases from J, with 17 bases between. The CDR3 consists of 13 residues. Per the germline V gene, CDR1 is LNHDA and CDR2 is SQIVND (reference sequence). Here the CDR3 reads CASKSEGSKGYTF. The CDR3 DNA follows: TGTGCCAGTAAATCGGAGGGCTCGAAGGGCTACACCTTC.

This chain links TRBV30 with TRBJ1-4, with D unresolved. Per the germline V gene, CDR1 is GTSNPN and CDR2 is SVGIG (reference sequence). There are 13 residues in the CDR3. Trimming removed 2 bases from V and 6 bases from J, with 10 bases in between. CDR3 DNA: TGTGCCTGGAGTTACTCGTATTATGAAAAACTGTTTTTT. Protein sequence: CAWSYSYYEKLFF.

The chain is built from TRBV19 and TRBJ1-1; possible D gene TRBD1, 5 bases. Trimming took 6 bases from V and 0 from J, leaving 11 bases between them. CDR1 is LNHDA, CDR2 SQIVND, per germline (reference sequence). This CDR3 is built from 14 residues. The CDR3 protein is CASRRQLLNTEAFF. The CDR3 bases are TGTGCCAGTAGAAGACAGCTCCTGAACACTGAAGCTTTCTTT.

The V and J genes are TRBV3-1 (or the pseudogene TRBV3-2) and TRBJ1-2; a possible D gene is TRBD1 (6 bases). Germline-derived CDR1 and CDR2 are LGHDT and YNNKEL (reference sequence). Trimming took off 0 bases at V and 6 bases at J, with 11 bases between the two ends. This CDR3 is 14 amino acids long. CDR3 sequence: CASSQDITGNGYTF. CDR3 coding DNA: TGTGCCAGCAGCCAAGATATTACAGGGAATGGCTACACCTTC.

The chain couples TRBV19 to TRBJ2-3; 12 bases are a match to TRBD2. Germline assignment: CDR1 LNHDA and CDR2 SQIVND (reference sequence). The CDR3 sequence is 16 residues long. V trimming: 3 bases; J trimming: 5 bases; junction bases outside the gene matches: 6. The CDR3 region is CASSIGLAGGGDTQYF. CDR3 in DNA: TGTGCCAGTAGTATTGGGCTAGCGGGAGGGGGAGATACGCAGTATTTT.

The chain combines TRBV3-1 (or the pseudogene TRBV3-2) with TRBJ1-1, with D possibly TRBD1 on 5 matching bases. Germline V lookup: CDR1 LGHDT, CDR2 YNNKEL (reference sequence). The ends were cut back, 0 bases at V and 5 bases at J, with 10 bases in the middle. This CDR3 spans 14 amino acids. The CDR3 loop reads CASSQEGVWTEAFF. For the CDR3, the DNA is TGTGCCAGCAGCCAAGAGGGGGTTTGGACTGAAGCTTTCTTT.

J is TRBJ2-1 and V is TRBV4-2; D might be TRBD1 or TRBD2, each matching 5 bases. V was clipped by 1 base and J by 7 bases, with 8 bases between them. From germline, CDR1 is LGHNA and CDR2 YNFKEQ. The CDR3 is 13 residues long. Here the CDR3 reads CASSQAGPNEQFF. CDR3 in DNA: TGTGCCAGCAGCCAAGCGGGGCCGAATGAGCAGTTCTTC.

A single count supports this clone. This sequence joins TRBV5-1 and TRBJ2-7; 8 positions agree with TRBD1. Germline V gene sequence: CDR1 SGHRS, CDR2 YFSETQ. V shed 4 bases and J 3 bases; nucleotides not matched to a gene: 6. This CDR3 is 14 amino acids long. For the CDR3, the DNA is TGCGCCAGCAGCCCTGGACAGGGTCTCTACGAGCAGTACTTC. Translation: CASSPGQGLYEQYF.

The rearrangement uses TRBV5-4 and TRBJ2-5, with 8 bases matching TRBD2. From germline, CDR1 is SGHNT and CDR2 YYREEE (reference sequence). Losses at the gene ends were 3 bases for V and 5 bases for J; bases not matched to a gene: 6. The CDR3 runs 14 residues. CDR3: CASSSPGGWETQYF. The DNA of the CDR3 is TGTGCCAGCAGCTCACCGGGGGGGTGGGAGACCCAGTACTTC.

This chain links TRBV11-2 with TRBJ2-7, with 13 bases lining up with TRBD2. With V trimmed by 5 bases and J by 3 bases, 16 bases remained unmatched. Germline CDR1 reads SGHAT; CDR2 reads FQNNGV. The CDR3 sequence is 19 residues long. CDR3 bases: TGTGCCAGCAGCACCGGACCCCAACTAGCGGGGGGGCGAGGCTACGAGCAGTACTTC. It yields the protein CASSTGPQLAGGRGYEQYF.

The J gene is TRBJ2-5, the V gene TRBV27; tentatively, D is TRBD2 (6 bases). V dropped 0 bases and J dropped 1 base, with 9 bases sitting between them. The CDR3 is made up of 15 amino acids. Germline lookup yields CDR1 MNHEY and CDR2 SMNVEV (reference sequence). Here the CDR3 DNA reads TGTGCCAGCAGTTTATCGGCGGGGCTCCAAGAGACCCAGTACTTC. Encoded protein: CASSLSAGLQETQYF.

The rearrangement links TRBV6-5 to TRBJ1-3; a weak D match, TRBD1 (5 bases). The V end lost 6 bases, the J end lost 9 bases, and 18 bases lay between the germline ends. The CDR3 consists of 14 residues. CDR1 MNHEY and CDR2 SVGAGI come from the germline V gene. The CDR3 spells CASRLTGGEGTIYF. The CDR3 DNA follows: TGTGCCAGCAGACTTACTGGAGGGGAGGGCACCATATATTTT.

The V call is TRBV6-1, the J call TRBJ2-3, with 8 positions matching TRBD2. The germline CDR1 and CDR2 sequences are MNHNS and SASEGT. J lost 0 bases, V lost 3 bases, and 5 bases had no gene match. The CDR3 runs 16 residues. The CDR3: CASSEGTRSSTDTQYF. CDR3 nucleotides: TGTGCCAGCAGTGAGGGGACTAGATCTAGCACAGATACGCAGTATTTT.

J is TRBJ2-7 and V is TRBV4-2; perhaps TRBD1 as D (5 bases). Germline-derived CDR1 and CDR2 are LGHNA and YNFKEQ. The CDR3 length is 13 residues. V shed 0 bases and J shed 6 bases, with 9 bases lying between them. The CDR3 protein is CASSQDRVSEQYF. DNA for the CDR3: TGTGCCAGCAGCCAAGACAGGGTGTCCGAGCAGTACTTC.

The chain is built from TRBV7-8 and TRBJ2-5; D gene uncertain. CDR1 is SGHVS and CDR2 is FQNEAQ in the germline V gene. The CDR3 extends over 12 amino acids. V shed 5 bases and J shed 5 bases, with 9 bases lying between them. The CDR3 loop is CASSPSWETQYF. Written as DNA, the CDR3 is TGTGCCAGCAGCCCCTCTTGGGAGACCCAGTACTTC.

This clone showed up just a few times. This chain's CDR3 is CASRKQGEDGYTF. CDR3 DNA sequence: TGCGCCAGCAGAAAACAGGGGGAGGATGGCTACACCTTC. This chain joins TRBV5-1 and TRBJ1-2, with 8 bases identical to TRBD1. The CDR3 spans 13 residues. J lost 6 bases, V lost 5 bases, and 6 bases had no gene match. Per the germline V gene, CDR1 is SGHRS and CDR2 is YFSETQ.

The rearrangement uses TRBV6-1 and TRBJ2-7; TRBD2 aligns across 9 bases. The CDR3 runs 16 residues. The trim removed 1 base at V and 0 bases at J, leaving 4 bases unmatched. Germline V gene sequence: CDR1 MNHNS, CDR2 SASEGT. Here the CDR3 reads CASSEEPTSGSYEQYF. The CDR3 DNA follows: TGTGCCAGCAGTGAAGAGCCGACTAGCGGCTCCTACGAGCAGTACTTC.

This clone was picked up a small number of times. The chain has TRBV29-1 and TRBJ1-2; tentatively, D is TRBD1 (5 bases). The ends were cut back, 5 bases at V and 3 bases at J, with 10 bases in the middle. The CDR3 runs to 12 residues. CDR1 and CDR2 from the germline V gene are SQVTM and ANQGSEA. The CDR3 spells CSVLWDDYGYTF. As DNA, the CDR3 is TGCAGCGTTTTGTGGGACGACTATGGCTACACCTTC.

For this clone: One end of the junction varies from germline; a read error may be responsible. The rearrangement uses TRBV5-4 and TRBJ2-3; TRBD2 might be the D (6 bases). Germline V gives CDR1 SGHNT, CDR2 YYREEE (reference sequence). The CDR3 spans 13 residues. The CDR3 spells CASSLGGPDTQYF. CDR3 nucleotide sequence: TGTGCCAGCAGTTTGGGGGGTCCAGATACGCAGTATTTT. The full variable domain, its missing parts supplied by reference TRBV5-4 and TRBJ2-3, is ETGVTQSPTHLIKTRGQQVTLRCSSQSGHNTVSWYQQALGQGPQFIFQYYREEENGRGNFPPRFSGLQFPNYSSELNVNALELDDSALYLCASSLGGPDTQYFGPGTRLTVL.

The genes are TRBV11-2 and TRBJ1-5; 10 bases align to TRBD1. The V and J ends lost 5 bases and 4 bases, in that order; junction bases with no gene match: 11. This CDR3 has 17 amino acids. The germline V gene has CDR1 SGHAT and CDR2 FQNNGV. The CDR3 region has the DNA TGTGCCAGCAGCAGAAGCGGGGGACAGGGGCTTAATCAGCCCCAGCATTTT. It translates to CASSRSGGQGLNQPQHF.

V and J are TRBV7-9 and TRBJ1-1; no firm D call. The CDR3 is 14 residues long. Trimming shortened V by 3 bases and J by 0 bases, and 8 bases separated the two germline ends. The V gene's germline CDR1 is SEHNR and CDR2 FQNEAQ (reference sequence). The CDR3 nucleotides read TGTGCCAGCAGCTTTGGGATCATGAACACTGAAGCTTTCTTT. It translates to CASSFGIMNTEAFF.

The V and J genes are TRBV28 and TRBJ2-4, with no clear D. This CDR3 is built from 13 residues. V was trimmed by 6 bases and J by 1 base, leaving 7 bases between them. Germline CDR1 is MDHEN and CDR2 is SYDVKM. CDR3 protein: CASRGTAKNIQYF. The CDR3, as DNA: TGTGCCAGCAGGGGAACGGCCAAAAACATTCAGTACTTC.

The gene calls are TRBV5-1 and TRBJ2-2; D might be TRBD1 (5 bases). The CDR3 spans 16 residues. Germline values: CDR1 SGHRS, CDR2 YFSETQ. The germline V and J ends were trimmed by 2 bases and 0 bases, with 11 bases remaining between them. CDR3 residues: CASSLGANANTGELFF. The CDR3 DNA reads TGCGCCAGCAGCTTAGGGGCAAACGCGAACACCGGGGAGCTGTTTTTT.

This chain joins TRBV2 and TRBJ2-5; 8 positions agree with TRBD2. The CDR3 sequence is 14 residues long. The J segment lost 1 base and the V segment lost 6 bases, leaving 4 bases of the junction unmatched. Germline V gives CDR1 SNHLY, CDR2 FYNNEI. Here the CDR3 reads CASRGAGGQETQYF. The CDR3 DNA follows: TGTGCCAGCAGGGGGGCGGGAGGCCAAGAGACCCAGTACTTC.

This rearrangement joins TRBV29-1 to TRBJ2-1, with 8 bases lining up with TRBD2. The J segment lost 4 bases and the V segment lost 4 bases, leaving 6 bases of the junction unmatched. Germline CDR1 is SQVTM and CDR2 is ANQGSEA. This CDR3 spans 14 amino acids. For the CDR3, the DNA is TGCAGCGTTGGGATTAGCGGGGTTTACAATGAGCAGTTCTTC. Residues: CSVGISGVYNEQFF.